This record covers a single T cell receptor beta chain. The antigen is not known. This entry is derived from a study of cytomegalovirus exposure and HLA in healthy donors. Findings and caveats of the study: Three CMV-associated chains proved CMV antigen-specific in vitro. Later analysis identified 16,951 TCR beta sequences associated with HLA alleles, using a false discovery rate threshold of 0.05.

The PCR made use of 60 Vbeta and 13 Jbeta primers. Here immunoSEQ multiplex PCR was the method, and the copy in TCRdb shows in-frame clones only, minus some. This sample contains nearly 200,000 clones. CDR3 length equals 14 residues. This TCR came from a boy younger than 18 in good health and CMV-seronegative. Sequencing input: PBMCs. This rearrangement joins TRBV21-1 to TRBJ1-1; the table's D call of TRBD1 was not tested on the DNA. TRBV21-1 is noted as a pseudogene. The CDR3 is CASSKADRASEAFF. The DNA of the CDR3 is TGTGCCAGCAGCAAAGCGGACAGGGCCTCTGAAGCTTTCTTT.